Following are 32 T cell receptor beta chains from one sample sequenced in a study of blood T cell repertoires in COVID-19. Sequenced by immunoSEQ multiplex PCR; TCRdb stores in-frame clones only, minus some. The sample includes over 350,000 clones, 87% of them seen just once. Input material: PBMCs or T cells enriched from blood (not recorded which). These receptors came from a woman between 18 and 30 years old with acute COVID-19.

This CDR3 is CASSPVGGVAQPQHF. CDR3 sequence (DNA): TGTGCCAGCAGCCCCGTCGGAGGGGTGGCCCAGCCCCAGCATTTT. The chain uses TRBV9 and TRBJ1-5, with D perhaps matching TRBD1 (5 bases). There are 15 residues in the CDR3. V was shortened by 4 bases and J by 7 bases, with 18 bases between the two germline ends. Germline V gene lookup returns CDR1 SGDLS and CDR2 YYNGEE.

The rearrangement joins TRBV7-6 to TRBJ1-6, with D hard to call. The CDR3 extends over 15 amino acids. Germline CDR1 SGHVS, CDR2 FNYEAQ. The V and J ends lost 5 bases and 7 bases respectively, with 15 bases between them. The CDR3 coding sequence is TGTGCCAGCAGCCTAGGTGGGGAGGTGAATTCACCCCTCCACTTT. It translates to CASSLGGEVNSPLHF.

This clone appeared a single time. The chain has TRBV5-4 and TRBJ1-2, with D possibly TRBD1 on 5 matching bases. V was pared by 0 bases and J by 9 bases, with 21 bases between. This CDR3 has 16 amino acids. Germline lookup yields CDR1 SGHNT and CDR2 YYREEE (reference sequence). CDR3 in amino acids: CASSLDGWGGIGSYTF. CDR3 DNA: TGTGCCAGCAGCTTGGACGGATGGGGGGGGATAGGTAGCTACACCTTC.

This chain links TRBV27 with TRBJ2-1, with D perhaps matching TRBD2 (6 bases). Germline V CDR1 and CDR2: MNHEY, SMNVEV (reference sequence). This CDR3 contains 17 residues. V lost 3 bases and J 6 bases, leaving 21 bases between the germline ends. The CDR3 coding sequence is TGTGCCAGCAGTTTGCGGAGGGAAAGACTGATCGTCAATGAGCAGTTCTTC. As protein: CASSLRRERLIVNEQFF.

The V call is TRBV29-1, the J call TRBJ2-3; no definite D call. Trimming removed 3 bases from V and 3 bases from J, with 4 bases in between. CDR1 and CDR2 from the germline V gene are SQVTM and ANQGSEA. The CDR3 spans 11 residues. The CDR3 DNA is TGCAGCGTTGACGGGACAGATACGCAGTATTTT. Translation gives CSVDGTDTQYF.

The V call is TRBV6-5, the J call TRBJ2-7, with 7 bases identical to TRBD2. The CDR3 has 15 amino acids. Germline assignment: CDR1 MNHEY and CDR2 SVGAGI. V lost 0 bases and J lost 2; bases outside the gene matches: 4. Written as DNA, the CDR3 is TGTGCCAGCAGTTACTCTGGGGGGGAAACCTACGAGCAGTACTTC. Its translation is CASSYSGGETYEQYF.

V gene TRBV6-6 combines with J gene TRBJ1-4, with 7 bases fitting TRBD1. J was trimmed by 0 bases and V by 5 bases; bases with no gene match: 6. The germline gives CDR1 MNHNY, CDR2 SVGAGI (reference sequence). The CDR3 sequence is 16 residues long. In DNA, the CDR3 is TGTGCCAGCAGTCGACTGACAGGGTCAACTAATGAAAAACTGTTTTTT. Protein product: CASSRLTGSTNEKLFF.

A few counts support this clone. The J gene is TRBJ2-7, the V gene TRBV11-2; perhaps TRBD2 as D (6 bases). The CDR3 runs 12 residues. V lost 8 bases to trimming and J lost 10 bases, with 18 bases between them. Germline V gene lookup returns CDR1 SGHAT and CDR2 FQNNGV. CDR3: CASSTAGGDQYF. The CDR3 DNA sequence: TGTGCCAGCTCGACGGCCGGGGGAGATCAGTACTTC.

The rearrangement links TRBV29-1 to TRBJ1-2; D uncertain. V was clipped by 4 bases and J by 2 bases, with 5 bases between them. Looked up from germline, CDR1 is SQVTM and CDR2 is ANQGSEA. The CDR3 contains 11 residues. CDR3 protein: CSVVMNYGYTF. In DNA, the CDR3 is TGCAGCGTTGTAATGAACTATGGCTACACCTTC.

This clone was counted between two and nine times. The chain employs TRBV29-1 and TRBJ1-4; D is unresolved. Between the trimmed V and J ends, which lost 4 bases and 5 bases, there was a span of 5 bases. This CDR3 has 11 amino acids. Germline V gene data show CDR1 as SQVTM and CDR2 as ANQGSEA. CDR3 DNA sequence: TGCAGCGTTGCTTCCAATGAAAAACTGTTTTTT. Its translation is CSVASNEKLFF.

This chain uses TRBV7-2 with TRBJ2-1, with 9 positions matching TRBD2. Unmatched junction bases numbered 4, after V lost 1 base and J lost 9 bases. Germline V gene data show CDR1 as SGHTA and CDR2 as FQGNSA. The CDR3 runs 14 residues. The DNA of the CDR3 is TGTGCCAGCAGCTTAGTACTAGCGGGTAGTGAGCAGTTCTTC. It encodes CASSLVLAGSEQFF.

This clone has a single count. The CDR3 DNA reads as TGTGCCAGCAGTCTTACTAGCGGGGGGGAGACCCAGTACTTC. Its translation: CASSLTSGGETQYF. The chain couples TRBV6-5 to TRBJ2-5, with 12 bases fitting TRBD2. The germline CDR1 and CDR2 sequences are MNHEY and SVGAGI. The CDR3 totals 14 residues. V trimming: 5 bases; J trimming: 5 bases; junction bases outside the gene matches: 3.

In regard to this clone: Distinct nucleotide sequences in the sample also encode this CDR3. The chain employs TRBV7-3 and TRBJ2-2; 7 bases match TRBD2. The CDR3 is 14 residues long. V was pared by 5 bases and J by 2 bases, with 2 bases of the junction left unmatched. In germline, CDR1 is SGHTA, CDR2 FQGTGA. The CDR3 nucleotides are TGTGCCAGCAGCCCGGGAGGAAACACCGGGGAGCTGTTTTTT. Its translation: CASSPGGNTGELFF.

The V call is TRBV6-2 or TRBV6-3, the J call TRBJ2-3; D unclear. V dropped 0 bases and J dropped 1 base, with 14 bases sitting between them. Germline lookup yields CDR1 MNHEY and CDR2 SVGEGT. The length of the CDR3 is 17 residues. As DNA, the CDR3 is TGTGCCAGCAGTTACTCTGGTTCCGGGTGGGGCACAGATACGCAGTATTTT. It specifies CASSYSGSGWGTDTQYF.

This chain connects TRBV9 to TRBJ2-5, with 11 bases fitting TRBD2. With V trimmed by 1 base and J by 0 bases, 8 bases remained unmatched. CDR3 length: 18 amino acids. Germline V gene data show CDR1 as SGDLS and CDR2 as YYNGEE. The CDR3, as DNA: TGTGCCAGCAGCGTAAGGTCTAGCGGGGGGACCTACCAAGAGACCCAGTACTTC. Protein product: CASSVRSSGGTYQETQYF.

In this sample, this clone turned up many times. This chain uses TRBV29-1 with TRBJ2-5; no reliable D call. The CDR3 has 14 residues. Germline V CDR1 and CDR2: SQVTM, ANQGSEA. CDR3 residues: CSVRFPENGETQYF. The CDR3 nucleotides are TGCAGTGTAAGGTTCCCCGAAAACGGGGAGACCCAGTACTTC.

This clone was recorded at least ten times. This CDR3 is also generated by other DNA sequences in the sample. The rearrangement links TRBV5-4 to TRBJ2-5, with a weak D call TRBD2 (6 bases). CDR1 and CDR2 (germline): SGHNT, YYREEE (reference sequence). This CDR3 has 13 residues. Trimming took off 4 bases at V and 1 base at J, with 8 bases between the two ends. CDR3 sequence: CASSLGLQETQYF. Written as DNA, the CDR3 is TGTGCCAGCAGCCTGGGACTCCAAGAGACCCAGTACTTC. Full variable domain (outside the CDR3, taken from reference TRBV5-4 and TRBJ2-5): ETGVTQSPTHLIKTRGQQVTLRCSSQSGHNTVSWYQQALGQGPQFIFQYYREEENGRGNFPPRFSGLQFPNYSSELNVNALELDDSALYLCASSLGLQETQYFGPGTRLLVL.

The CDR3 is CASSISGRETSGANVLTF. The CDR3 DNA sequence: TGTGCCAGTAGTATATCAGGGAGGGAGACTTCTGGGGCCAACGTCCTGACTTTC. The V gene is TRBV19, the J gene TRBJ2-6, with 7 bases fitting TRBD2. The V segment lost 2 bases and the J segment 1 base; nucleotides outside the gene matches: 8. Germline V lookup: CDR1 LNHDA, CDR2 SQIVND (reference sequence). The CDR3 length is 18 residues.

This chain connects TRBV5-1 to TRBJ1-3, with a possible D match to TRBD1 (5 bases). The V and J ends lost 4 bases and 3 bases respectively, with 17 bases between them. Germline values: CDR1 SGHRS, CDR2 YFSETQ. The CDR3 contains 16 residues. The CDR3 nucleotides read TGCGCCAGCAGCGCGGAGTTCGAAGGGGATGGAAACACCATATATTTT. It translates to CASSAEFEGDGNTIYF.

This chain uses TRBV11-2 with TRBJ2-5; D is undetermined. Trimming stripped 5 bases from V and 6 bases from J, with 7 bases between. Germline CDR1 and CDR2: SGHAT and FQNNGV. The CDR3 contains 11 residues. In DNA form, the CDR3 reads TGTGCCAGCAGCCCCCATCAGACCCAGTACTTC. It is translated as CASSPHQTQYF.

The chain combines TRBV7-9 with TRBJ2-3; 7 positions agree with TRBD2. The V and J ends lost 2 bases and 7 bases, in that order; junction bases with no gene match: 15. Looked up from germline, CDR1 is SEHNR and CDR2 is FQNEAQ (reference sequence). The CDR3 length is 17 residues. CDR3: CASSLISLAKRGHTQYF. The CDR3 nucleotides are TGTGCCAGCAGCTTAATAAGTCTTGCGAAGCGGGGTCATACGCAGTATTTT.

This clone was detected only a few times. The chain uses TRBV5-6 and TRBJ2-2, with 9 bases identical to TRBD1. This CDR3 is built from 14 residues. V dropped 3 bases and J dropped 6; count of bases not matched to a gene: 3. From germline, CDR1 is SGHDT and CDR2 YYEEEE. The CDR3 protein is CASSWGTGSGELFF. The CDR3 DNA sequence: TGTGCCAGCAGCTGGGGGACAGGGTCCGGGGAGCTGTTTTTT.

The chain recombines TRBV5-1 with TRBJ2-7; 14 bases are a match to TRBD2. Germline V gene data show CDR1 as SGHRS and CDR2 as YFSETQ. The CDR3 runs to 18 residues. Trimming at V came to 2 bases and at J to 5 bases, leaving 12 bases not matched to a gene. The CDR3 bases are TGCGCCAGCAGCTTACTCGGACCGGGACTAGCGGGAGTCCACGAGCAGTACTTC. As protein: CASSLLGPGLAGVHEQYF.

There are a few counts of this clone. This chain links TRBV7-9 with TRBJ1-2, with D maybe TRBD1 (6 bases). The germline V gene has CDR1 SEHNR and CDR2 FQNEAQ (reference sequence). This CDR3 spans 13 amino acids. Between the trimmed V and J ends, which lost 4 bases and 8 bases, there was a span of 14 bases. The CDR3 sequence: CASSSGGAYGYTF. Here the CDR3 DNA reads TGTGCCAGCAGCTCGGGGGGGGCCTACGGCTACACCTTC.

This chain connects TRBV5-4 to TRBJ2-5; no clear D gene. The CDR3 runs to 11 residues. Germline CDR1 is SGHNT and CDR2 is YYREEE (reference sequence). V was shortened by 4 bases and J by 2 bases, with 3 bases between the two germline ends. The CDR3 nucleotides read TGTGCCAGCAGCCATCAAGAGACCCAGTACTTC. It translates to CASSHQETQYF.

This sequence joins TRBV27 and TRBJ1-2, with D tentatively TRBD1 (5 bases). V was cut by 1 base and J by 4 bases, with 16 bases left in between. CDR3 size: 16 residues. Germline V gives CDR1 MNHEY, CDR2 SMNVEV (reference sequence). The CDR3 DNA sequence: TGTGCCAGCAGTTTATTTGGTGGCAGGGTATCCTATGGCTACACCTTC. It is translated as CASSLFGGRVSYGYTF.

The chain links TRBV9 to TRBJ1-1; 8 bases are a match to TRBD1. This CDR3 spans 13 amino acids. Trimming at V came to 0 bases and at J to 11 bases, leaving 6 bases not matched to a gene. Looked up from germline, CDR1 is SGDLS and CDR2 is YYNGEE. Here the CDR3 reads CASSVETGGNAFF. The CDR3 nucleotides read TGTGCCAGCAGCGTAGAAACAGGGGGTAACGCTTTCTTT.

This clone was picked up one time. Here the CDR3 DNA reads TGTGCCAGCAGTTTACCGGGGGGGGGTGAAAAACTGTTTTTT. This sequence encodes CASSLPGGGEKLFF. V usage is TRBV28 and J usage is TRBJ1-4, with D perhaps TRBD1 (5 bases). The CDR3 spans 14 residues. The germline gives CDR1 MDHEN, CDR2 SYDVKM. V shed 2 bases and J shed 7 bases, with 11 bases lying between them.

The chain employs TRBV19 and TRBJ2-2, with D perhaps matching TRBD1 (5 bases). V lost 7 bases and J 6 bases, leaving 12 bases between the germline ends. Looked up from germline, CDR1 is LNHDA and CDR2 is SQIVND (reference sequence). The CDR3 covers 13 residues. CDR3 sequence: CASIDQGSGELFF. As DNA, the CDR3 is TGTGCCAGTATAGACCAGGGATCCGGGGAGCTGTTTTTT.

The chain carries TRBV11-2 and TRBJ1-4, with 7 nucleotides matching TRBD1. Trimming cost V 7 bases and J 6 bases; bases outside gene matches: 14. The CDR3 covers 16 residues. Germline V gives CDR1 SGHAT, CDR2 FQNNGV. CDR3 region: CASTGLRDSFYEKLFF. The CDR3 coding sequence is TGTGCCAGCACCGGCCTCCGGGACAGTTTTTATGAAAAACTGTTTTTT.

The CDR3 loop is CASSRTTSGRGASTDTQYF. CDR3 coding DNA: TGTGCCAGCAGCCGAACGACTAGCGGGAGGGGGGCTAGCACAGATACGCAGTATTTT. The V call is TRBV5-6, the J call TRBJ2-3; TRBD2 agrees at 14 bases. With V trimmed by 4 bases and J by 0 bases, 10 bases remained unmatched. The CDR3 has 19 residues. From germline, CDR1 is SGHDT and CDR2 YYEEEE.

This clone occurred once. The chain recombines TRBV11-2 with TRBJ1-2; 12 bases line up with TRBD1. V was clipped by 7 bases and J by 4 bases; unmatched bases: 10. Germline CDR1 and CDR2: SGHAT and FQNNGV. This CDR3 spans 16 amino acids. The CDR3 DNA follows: TGTGCCAGCACCGGGACAGGGGGCGGGGGCATCTATGGCTACACCTTC. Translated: CASTGTGGGGIYGYTF.